Shown below are 32 T cell receptor beta chains from a single sample sequenced in a study of CD8 T cells in ankylosing spondylitis. MiXCR, run by TCRdb on the 5' RACE reads, gives a single entry per CDR3 protein. The sample consists of around 300,000 distinct CDR3 sequences, around 20% of them appearing once. The sequenced sample consisted of blood, either unsorted or a sorted T cell fraction (not recorded which). The receptors were sampled from a female donor with ankylosing spondylitis or in good health (not recorded which).

This clonotype occurred many times. The gene calls are TRBV12-3 or TRBV12-4 and TRBJ2-5, with D unresolved. This CDR3 region has 15 residues. Trimming shortened V by 4 bases and J by 4 bases, and 16 bases separated the two germline ends. CDR3 in amino acids: CASSSPSDVGETQYF. The CDR3 nucleotides read TGTGCCAGCAGTTCCCCCAGCGATGTGGGAGAGACCCAGTACTTC.

This clonotype has only a few counts. The V call is TRBV20-1, the J call TRBJ2-4, with D perhaps TRBD2 (6 bases). V was cut by 3 bases and J by 7 bases, with 10 bases left in between. Germline V gene sequence: CDR1 DFQATT, CDR2 SNEGSKA (reference sequence). The CDR3 contains 12 residues. DNA for the CDR3: TGCAGTGCTAGGACGGCGGGGAACATTCAGTACTTC. Translating it yields CSARTAGNIQYF.

This clonotype was seen only a few times. One end of the junction is discordant with germline, which a read error may explain. The chain has TRBV25-1 and TRBJ1-2; D call uncertain. CDR3 size: 12 residues. Per the germline V gene, CDR1 is MGHDK and CDR2 is SYGVNS. The CDR3 region has the DNA TGTGCCAGCAGTGAAATCGATAAGGGCCCCCTCTTC. Its translation is CASSEIDKGPLF.

The chain has TRBV11-2 and TRBJ1-6; no clear D gene. Trimming cost V 0 bases and J 7 bases, with 4 bases left between them. Germline V gene lookup returns CDR1 SGHAT and CDR2 FQNNGV. The CDR3 contains 13 residues. As DNA, the CDR3 is TGTGCCAGCAGCTTAGAGAGGAATTCACCCCTCCACTTT. Translation: CASSLERNSPLHF.

CDR3: CASSFQQGNTEAFF. For the CDR3, the DNA is TGCGCCAGCAGCTTCCAACAGGGCAACACTGAAGCTTTCTTT. V is TRBV5-1 and J is TRBJ1-1, with D tentatively TRBD1 (6 bases). Germline assignment: CDR1 SGHRS and CDR2 YFSETQ. Trimming removed 2 bases from V and 2 bases from J, with 10 bases in between. CDR3 length equals 14 residues.

The gene calls are TRBV6-1 and TRBJ2-2; 8 bases map to TRBD1. V shed 3 bases, J shed 7 bases, and the junction held 4 bases outside the gene matches. There are 14 residues in the CDR3. Germline CDR1 MNHNS, CDR2 SASEGT. CDR3 in amino acids: CASSDRGLGGELFF. The CDR3, as DNA: TGTGCCAGCAGTGACAGGGGGCTTGGCGGGGAGCTGTTTTTT.

This clonotype was counted ten times or more. Written as DNA, the CDR3 is TGTGCCAGCAGCTCGGGACGGACCAGCACCGGGGAGCTGTTTTTT. Protein product: CASSSGRTSTGELFF. The J gene is TRBJ2-2, the V gene TRBV5-5; perhaps D is TRBD1 or TRBD2 (5 bases each). This CDR3 comprises 15 residues. Germline lookup yields CDR1 SGHKS and CDR2 YYEKEE (reference sequence). Trimming removed 3 bases from V and 4 bases from J, with 13 bases in between.

The V gene is TRBV20-1, the J gene TRBJ1-1; the D is unclear. The CDR3 loop spans 13 amino acids. Germline V lookup: CDR1 DFQATT, CDR2 SNEGSKA (reference sequence). Between the trimmed V and J ends, which lost 3 bases and 4 bases, there was a span of 12 bases. This CDR3 is CSARSLAGTEAFF. DNA for the CDR3: TGCAGTGCTAGGTCGTTGGCGGGCACTGAAGCTTTCTTT.

The rearrangement links TRBV4-2 to TRBJ2-1, with 12 bases lining up with TRBD2. With V trimmed by 0 bases and J by 8 bases, 5 bases remained unmatched. This CDR3 region has 16 residues. Germline CDR1 reads LGHNA; CDR2 reads YNFKEQ. This CDR3 reads CASSQELAGGRHEQFF. The CDR3, as DNA: TGTGCCAGCAGCCAAGAGCTAGCGGGAGGGAGGCATGAGCAGTTCTTC.

There are a few counts of this clonotype. J is TRBJ2-1 and V is TRBV7-8; 7 bases line up with TRBD2. There are 12 residues in the CDR3. Germline lookup yields CDR1 SGHVS and CDR2 FQNEAQ. V dropped 5 bases and J dropped 15; count of bases not matched to a gene: 10. In nucleotides, the CDR3 is TGTGCCAGCAGCGTGGGTGGGGGACTACTGTTCTTC. This sequence encodes CASSVGGGLLFF.

This clonotype was counted at least ten times. J is TRBJ2-1 and V is TRBV20-1; 7 positions match TRBD2. Germline assignment: CDR1 DFQATT and CDR2 SNEGSKA (reference sequence). The J segment lost 7 bases and the V segment lost 0 bases, leaving 9 bases of the junction unmatched. The CDR3 sequence is 15 residues long. The CDR3 reads CSARDPAGSLNEQFF. CDR3 bases: TGCAGTGCTAGAGATCCAGCGGGGAGTTTGAATGAGCAGTTCTTC.

This clonotype has just a few counts. Here the CDR3 DNA reads TGTGCCTGGAGTTCGCCGACCGCAAACTATGGCTACACCTTC. Protein sequence: CAWSSPTANYGYTF. The rearrangement uses TRBV30 and TRBJ1-2, with D unclear. Germline V gene lookup returns CDR1 GTSNPN and CDR2 SVGIG (reference sequence). The CDR3 contains 14 residues. V lost 2 bases and J lost 2, with 12 bases in between.

As regards this clonotype: A much larger clonotype is one base distant, so this may be a read error. The chain recombines TRBV6-5 with TRBJ2-6, with 10 bases fitting TRBD1. Germline trimming cut 4 bases from V and 2 bases from J; bases unmatched to any gene: 2. From germline, CDR1 is MNHEY and CDR2 SVGAGI. This CDR3 is built from 16 residues. The CDR3 sequence: CASSLGTGAGANVLTF. The CDR3 DNA follows: TGTGCCAGCAGTTTGGGGACAGGGGCTGGGGCCAACGTCCTGACTTTC.

The chain links TRBV5-1 to TRBJ2-2; TRBD2 matches at 7 bases. The CDR3 consists of 14 residues. Trimming removed 4 bases from V and 2 bases from J; junction bases left unmatched: 2. CDR1 is SGHRS, CDR2 YFSETQ, per germline. In DNA form, the CDR3 reads TGCGCCAGCAGCGGACTAGTCAACACCGGGGAGCTGTTTTTT. It is translated as CASSGLVNTGELFF. Full variable domain (missing parts from reference TRBV5-1 and TRBJ2-2): KAGVTQTPRYLIKTRGQQVTLSCSPISGHRSVSWYQQTPGQGLQFLFEYFSETQRNKGNFPGRFSGRQFSNSRSEMNVSTLELGDSALYLCASSGLVNTGELFFGEGSRLTVL.

There are a few counts of this clonotype. The gene calls are TRBV12-3 or TRBV12-4 and TRBJ1-2, with D possibly matching TRBD1 (5 bases). With 7 bases removed from V and 3 bases from J, the gap between germline ends came to 18 bases. This CDR3 has 15 amino acids. In DNA form, the CDR3 reads TGTGCCAGCACCTTAGGGGCGGCCCGAGACTATGGCTACACCTTC. It codes for CASTLGAARDYGYTF.

The V gene is TRBV12-3 or TRBV12-4, the J gene TRBJ1-1; TRBD1 matches at 7 bases. CDR3 length equals 14 residues. The trim removed 5 bases at V and 5 bases at J, leaving 8 bases unmatched. CDR3 nucleotides: TGTGCCAGCAGTATGACAGGGATGGGGACTGAAGCTTTCTTT. This encodes CASSMTGMGTEAFF.

The V and J genes are TRBV7-8 and TRBJ2-1; the D gene is possibly TRBD2 (6 bases). Trimming shortened V by 5 bases and J by 4 bases, and 21 bases separated the two germline ends. Germline V gene sequence: CDR1 SGHVS, CDR2 FQNEAQ. The CDR3 length is 17 residues. Here the CDR3 DNA reads TGTGCCAGCAGCCGTCGTCGTACGGGAGTAAAGTACAATGAGCAGTTCTTC. Its protein is CASSRRRTGVKYNEQFF.

The chain is built from TRBV12-3 or TRBV12-4 and TRBJ1-1; 7 bases map to TRBD1. This CDR3 spans 12 amino acids. Trimming cost V 11 bases and J 4 bases; bases outside gene matches: 7. The CDR3 sequence: CAGSRGGTEAFF. CDR3 nucleotide sequence: TGTGCCGGGTCCAGGGGGGGCACTGAAGCTTTCTTT.

This clonotype was recorded a few times. V gene TRBV4-3 combines with J gene TRBJ1-1; maybe TRBD1 (6 bases). The V gene lost 1 base and the J gene lost 10 bases, with 10 bases spanning the gap. CDR1 is LGHNA, CDR2 YSLEER, per germline. This CDR3 spans 12 amino acids. The chain's CDR3 is CASSQAEGVAFF. In nucleotides, the CDR3 is TGCGCCAGCAGCCAAGCGGAGGGGGTAGCTTTCTTT.

This clonotype was picked up a small number of times. A read error may be the cause here, since a much bigger clone is one base away. This chain links TRBV5-6 with TRBJ2-7, with D perhaps matching TRBD1 (5 bases). Trimming removed 5 bases at V and 0 bases at J, with 6 bases between. Per the germline V gene, CDR1 is SGHDT and CDR2 is YYEEEE. This CDR3 region has 12 residues. The CDR3 region is CASRGDSYEQYF. CDR3 coding DNA: TGTGCCAGCAGAGGGGACTCCTACGAGCAGTACTTC.

This clonotype turned up a few times. The CDR3 spells CSASGTDDRSNEAFF. In DNA, the CDR3 is TGCAGTGCTAGTGGAACTGACGACAGGAGTAATGAAGCTTTCTTT. The chain uses TRBV20-1 and TRBJ1-1, with D possibly being TRBD1 (6 bases). The V gene lost 3 bases and the J gene lost 7 bases, with 21 bases spanning the gap. CDR3 length: 15 residues. CDR1 is DFQATT and CDR2 is SNEGSKA in the germline V gene (reference sequence).

CDR3 in amino acids: CASTVSLLTRPGANVLTF. The CDR3 DNA follows: TGTGCCAGCACCGTCTCACTACTGACTCGCCCTGGGGCCAACGTCCTGACTTTC. V is TRBV28 and J is TRBJ2-6; no firm D call. CDR3 length equals 18 residues. Trimming took off 7 bases at V and 2 bases at J, with 21 bases between the two ends. Germline V gene data show CDR1 as MDHEN and CDR2 as SYDVKM.

This clonotype was counted a few times. This rearrangement joins TRBV9 to TRBJ2-7, with D perhaps assigned TRBD1 or TRBD2 (7 bases each). The CDR3 loop spans 13 amino acids. Trimming cost V 3 bases and J 7 bases, with 14 bases left between them. Germline CDR1 reads SGDLS; CDR2 reads YYNGEE. CDR3 loop: CASSGTGEGEQYF. The CDR3 DNA sequence: TGTGCCAGCAGCGGCACAGGGGAGGGGGAGCAGTACTTC.

Details on this clonotype: One base away lies a much larger clone, so this may be a sequencing read error. V gene TRBV29-1 combines with J gene TRBJ2-1, with D possibly matching TRBD1 (7 bases). The CDR3 spans 13 residues. Germline V gives CDR1 SQVTM, CDR2 ANQGSEA. V shed 7 bases and J shed 8 bases, with 18 bases lying between them. CDR3 sequence reads: CSASGQGDYEQFF. The CDR3 DNA reads TGCAGCGCGAGCGGCCAGGGGGACTATGAGCAGTTCTTC.

This sequence joins TRBV20-1 and TRBJ2-3, with 7 bases that match TRBD2. The V gene's germline CDR1 is DFQATT and CDR2 SNEGSKA (reference sequence). CDR3 size: 13 residues. With V trimmed by 6 bases and J by 4 bases, 7 bases remained unmatched. The CDR3 spells CSARSGIADTQYF. DNA for the CDR3: TGCAGTGCGAGAAGCGGGATCGCAGATACGCAGTATTTT.

The sample holds a few counts of this clonotype. The chain uses TRBV7-6 and TRBJ2-5, with no clear D. V was shortened by 4 bases and J by 2 bases, with 14 bases between the two germline ends. Germline loops: CDR1 SGHVS, CDR2 FNYEAQ. This CDR3 comprises 15 residues. CDR3 DNA sequence: TGTGCCAGCAGCTACTCCACGAGCGAACAAGAGACCCAGTACTTC. Its translation: CASSYSTSEQETQYF.

This clonotype was seen only a few times. The chain combines TRBV7-2 with TRBJ2-2, with D perhaps assigned TRBD1 or TRBD2 (5 bases each). The CDR3 runs to 15 residues. Trimming cost V 2 bases and J 6 bases, with 13 bases left between them. In germline, CDR1 is SGHTA, CDR2 FQGNSA. The CDR3: CASSLMWGPPGELFF. The CDR3 bases are TGTGCCAGCAGCTTAATGTGGGGACCTCCCGGGGAGCTGTTTTTT.

This clonotype came up many times. V usage is TRBV20-1 and J usage is TRBJ1-2, with a possible D match to TRBD1 (5 bases). The V end lost 6 bases, the J end lost 3 bases, and 26 bases lay between the germline ends. This CDR3 is 17 amino acids long. Germline lookup yields CDR1 DFQATT and CDR2 SNEGSKA (reference sequence). CDR3 bases: TGCAGTGCGACACAACCTACTGCAGGGTACGGGGACTATGGCTACACCTTC. Encoded protein: CSATQPTAGYGDYGYTF.

V and J are TRBV20-1 and TRBJ1-2; TRBD1 is a possible D gene (6 bases). The CDR3 runs 16 residues. V was cut by 5 bases and J by 0 bases, with 19 bases left in between. Germline loops: CDR1 DFQATT, CDR2 SNEGSKA (reference sequence). For the CDR3, the DNA is TGCAGTGCTCTCCACAGGGAGAGGACAGCTAACTATGGCTACACCTTC. Amino acids: CSALHRERTANYGYTF.

V is TRBV6-5 and J is TRBJ2-1, with 9 bases aligning to TRBD1. Germline values: CDR1 MNHEY, CDR2 SVGAGI. CDR3 size: 16 residues. Losses at the gene ends were 3 bases for V and 7 bases for J; bases not matched to a gene: 10. The CDR3 DNA reads TGTGCCAGCAGTTATCGGGACAGGGCCTCGGGAAATGAGCAGTTCTTC. It specifies CASSYRDRASGNEQFF.

The chain combines TRBV6-1 with TRBJ1-6; D gene uncertain. The germline gives CDR1 MNHNS, CDR2 SASEGT. This CDR3 has 16 residues. Trimming shortened V by 4 bases and J by 7 bases, and 17 bases separated the two germline ends. CDR3 coding DNA: TGTGCCAGCAGTGCCCAGCGACTCCGGGGAAATTCACCCCTCCACTTT. This gives the protein CASSAQRLRGNSPLHF.

The V call is TRBV6-2 or TRBV6-3, the J call TRBJ2-1, with D perhaps TRBD2 (7 bases). This CDR3 comprises 14 residues. The ends were cut back, 7 bases at V and 2 bases at J, with 12 bases in the middle. CDR1 MNHEY and CDR2 SVGEGT come from the germline V gene. The CDR3 DNA is TGTGCCAGCACAAGGGGGGGTCCCTACAATGAGCAGTTCTTC. This codes for CASTRGGPYNEQFF.